The 2 T cell receptor beta chains given below trace back to one sample, sequenced in a study of response to subunit inactivated influenza vaccine. In TCRdb, the RT-PCR reads were re-called with MiXCR into one record per CDR3 protein. The sample has some 570,000 distinct CDR3 sequences, about 11% seen once. This same sample was also part of a study on T cells expressing NK-cell markers. That work adds: In generating TCR beta cDNA, 5'RACE template switching with UMIs was used.

Sequenced material: PBMCs from blood, taken on the day of vaccination. These receptors all stem from a middle-aged man who received an inactivated influenza vaccine.

This clonotype has more than one count but fewer than ten. The chain uses TRBV6-5 and TRBJ2-3, with a weak D call TRBD2 (7 bases). The V gene lost 4 bases and the J gene lost 0 bases, with 14 bases spanning the gap. Germline V gene sequence: CDR1 MNHEY, CDR2 SVGAGI. This CDR3 is 16 amino acids long. The DNA for the CDR3 is TGTGCCAGCAGTTCACTGGGGGGGCCCAGCACAGATACGCAGTATTTT. This codes for CASSSLGGPSTDTQYF.

This chain links TRBV18 with TRBJ2-5, with D possibly being TRBD2 (6 bases). Germline V gene data show CDR1 as KGHSH and CDR2 as LQKENI. The CDR3 consists of 13 residues. V was clipped by 5 bases and J by 4 bases, with 11 bases between them. CDR3 protein: CASSGTQGETQYF. CDR3 nucleotides: TGTGCCAGCTCAGGGACTCAGGGAGAGACCCAGTACTTC.